Following are 27 T cell receptor beta chains from one sample sequenced in a study of T cell responses to AZD1222 COVID-19 vaccine. Sequenced by immunoSEQ multiplex PCR; TCRdb stores in-frame clones only, minus some. The repertoire consists of about 68,000 clones, with around nine tenths occurring once and the leading ten covering 7.5% to 9.5%. The sample consisted of peripheral blood, taken on day 0 of AZD1222 vaccination. Receptors were obtained from an adult in good health.

This chain joins TRBV12-3 or TRBV12-4 and TRBJ1-2; D uncertain. CDR3 length equals 13 residues. The ends were cut back, 0 bases at V and 8 bases at J, with 10 bases in the middle. CDR3 residues: CASSLARPAGYTF. For the CDR3, the DNA is TGTGCCAGCAGTTTAGCGCGTCCGGCAGGCTACACCTTC.

The table lists this clone with a count of one. V usage is TRBV3-1 (or the pseudogene TRBV3-2) and J usage is TRBJ1-2; D might be TRBD1 (5 bases). With 5 bases removed from V and 5 bases from J, the gap between germline ends came to 6 bases. CDR3 length: 11 residues. Germline CDR1 reads LGHDT; CDR2 reads YNNKEL (reference sequence). The CDR3 sequence is CASSNRYGYTF. Here the CDR3 DNA reads TGTGCCAGCAGCAACAGGTATGGCTACACCTTC.

The chain has TRBV20-1 and TRBJ1-1, with D perhaps TRBD1 (6 bases). Trimming took off 6 bases at V and 5 bases at J, with 10 bases between the two ends. The CDR3 has 11 residues. The germline gives CDR1 DFQATT, CDR2 SNEGSKA (reference sequence). The CDR3 sequence is CSAYRETEAFF. CDR3 DNA: TGCAGTGCATACAGGGAAACTGAAGCTTTCTTT.

This clone was observed once. This chain joins TRBV15 and TRBJ2-3, with TRBD1 identical over 7 bases. After removal of 5 bases from V and 0 bases from J, the junction contained 20 bases not matched to a gene. Germline values: CDR1 LNHNV, CDR2 YYDKDF (reference sequence). The CDR3 runs to 20 residues. CDR3 in amino acids: CATSAQMGQHLPSSTDTQYF. CDR3 coding DNA: TGTGCCACCAGCGCGCAGATGGGACAGCATTTGCCCTCTAGCACAGATACGCAGTATTTT.

The V and J genes are TRBV27 and TRBJ2-3; D is perhaps TRBD1 (5 bases). This CDR3 spans 15 amino acids. Looked up from germline, CDR1 is MNHEY and CDR2 is SMNVEV (reference sequence). Trimming took off 3 bases at V and 0 bases at J, with 10 bases between the two ends. The CDR3 region is CASSFQGASTDTQYF. The CDR3 DNA reads TGTGCCAGCAGTTTCCAGGGCGCCAGCACAGATACGCAGTATTTT.

Comment on this clone: With a far larger clone one base away, a read error is the likely cause. The chain uses TRBV10-1 and TRBJ2-1, with D perhaps TRBD2 (5 bases). This CDR3 is 13 amino acids long. The ends were cut back, 2 bases at V and 4 bases at J, with 6 bases in the middle. Per the germline V gene, CDR1 is WNHNN and CDR2 is SYGVQD (reference sequence). CDR3 sequence: CASSERDYNEQFF. The CDR3 nucleotides are TGCGCCAGCAGTGAGCGGGATTACAATGAGCAGTTCTTC.

V and J are TRBV7-9 and TRBJ1-3; a possible D gene is TRBD1 (6 bases). CDR1 SEHNR and CDR2 FQNEAQ come from the germline V gene (reference sequence). The CDR3 spans 16 residues. Trimming removed 5 bases from V and 4 bases from J, with 18 bases in between. The DNA for the CDR3 is TGTGCCAGCAGCCTAGTGACAGGCCGGGACGGAAACACCATATATTTT. It is translated as CASSLVTGRDGNTIYF.

This sequence joins TRBV7-3 and TRBJ2-3, with TRBD2 identical over 11 bases. The CDR3 has 17 residues. V trimming: 5 bases; J trimming: 3 bases; junction bases outside the gene matches: 10. Germline CDR1 SGHTA, CDR2 FQGTGA. This CDR3 is CASSEEASGRRTDTQYF. CDR3 sequence (DNA): TGTGCCAGCAGCGAGGAGGCTAGCGGGAGGCGGACAGATACGCAGTATTTT.

The chain links TRBV13 to TRBJ2-4; D is undetermined. This CDR3 region has 15 residues. Trimming took off 3 bases at V and 0 bases at J, with 9 bases between the two ends. The germline gives CDR1 PRHDT, CDR2 FYEKMQ (reference sequence). The CDR3 loop is CASSFGGLAKNIQYF. CDR3 sequence (DNA): TGTGCCAGCAGCTTCGGCGGATTAGCCAAAAACATTCAGTACTTC.

The rearrangement joins TRBV29-1 to TRBJ1-1; D is uncertain. CDR1 SQVTM and CDR2 ANQGSEA come from the germline V gene. The V gene lost 6 bases and the J gene lost 11 bases, with 16 bases spanning the gap. The CDR3 has 11 amino acids. CDR3: CSVGGGRRAFF. The CDR3 DNA reads as TGCAGCGTCGGAGGAGGGAGAAGGGCTTTCTTT. The full variable domain, rest sourced from reference TRBV29-1 and TRBJ1-1, is SAVISQKPSRDICQRGTSLTIQCQVDSQVTMMFWYRQQPGQSLTLIATANQGSEATYESGFVIDKFPISRPNLTFSTLTVSNMSPEDSSIYLCSVGGGRRAFFGQGTRLTVV.

The J gene is TRBJ1-4, the V gene TRBV19, with D possibly being TRBD1 (5 bases). V was shortened by 0 bases and J by 7 bases, with 18 bases between the two germline ends. CDR1 LNHDA and CDR2 SQIVND come from the germline V gene (reference sequence). CDR3 length equals 17 residues. The CDR3 DNA follows: TGTGCCAGTAGTATAGATGTCGGGGCGTCGGTGGTTGAAAAACTGTTTTTT. Translation: CASSIDVGASVVEKLFF.

The chain has TRBV7-2 and TRBJ1-2; D is unresolved. The CDR3 spans 15 residues. Germline CDR1 is SGHTA and CDR2 is FQGNSA. V gave up 1 base and J gave up 5 bases, with 14 bases separating them. CDR3 loop: CASSLDTTGGYGYTF. CDR3 bases: TGTGCCAGCAGCTTAGACACGACCGGCGGATATGGCTACACCTTC.

This CDR3 reads CASSGQRTGGRSGWEKLFF. CDR3 nucleotide sequence: TGTGCCAGCAGCGGTCAACGTACAGGGGGAAGGTCCGGCTGGGAAAAACTGTTTTTT. This rearrangement joins TRBV3-1 (or the pseudogene TRBV3-2) to TRBJ1-4, with TRBD1 matching 8 bases. Germline CDR1 reads LGHDT; CDR2 reads YNNKEL (reference sequence). This CDR3 spans 19 amino acids. The V gene end was trimmed by 5 bases and the J gene end by 8 bases; junction bases not matched to a gene: 22.

This clone was counted a single time. The rearrangement joins TRBV11-2 to TRBJ1-2, with D hard to call. V gave up 8 bases and J gave up 5 bases, with 6 bases separating them. This CDR3 is built from 10 residues. Germline V lookup: CDR1 SGHAT, CDR2 FQNNGV. CDR3 bases: TGTGCCAGCCCCGGGTATGGCTACACCTTC. Its translation: CASPGYGYTF. The whole variable domain, filled in from reference TRBV11-2 and TRBJ1-2, reads EAGVAQSPRYKIIEKRQSVAFWCNPISGHATLYWYQQILGQGPKLLIQFQNNGVVDDSQLPKDRFSAERLKGVDSTLKIQPAKLEDSAVYLCASPGYGYTFGSGTRLTVV.

The rearrangement uses TRBV4-1 and TRBJ2-1; possible D gene TRBD2, 5 bases. Germline CDR1 MGHRA, CDR2 YSYEKL. Trimming took off 0 bases at V and 4 bases at J, with 10 bases between the two ends. This CDR3 contains 15 residues. The CDR3 region has the DNA TGCGCCAGCAGCCAAGATAGCGCCAGTTACAATGAGCAGTTCTTC. Translated: CASSQDSASYNEQFF.

The chain is built from TRBV21-1 and TRBJ1-5. TRBV21-1 counts as a pseudogene. There are 17 residues in the CDR3. Here the CDR3 DNA reads TGTGCCAGCAGCAAAGCGGGGGAACTTTATAGCAATCAGCCCCAGCATTTT. Its translation is CASSKAGELYSNQPQHF.

The rearrangement uses TRBV6-6 and TRBJ1-1; D is ambiguous. Germline V lookup: CDR1 MNHNY, CDR2 SVGAGI (reference sequence). The CDR3 is made up of 13 amino acids. Trimming cost V 5 bases and J 1 base, with 8 bases left between them. Here the CDR3 reads CASSPHENTEAFF. As DNA, the CDR3 is TGTGCCAGCAGTCCACATGAGAACACTGAAGCTTTCTTT.

The chain combines TRBV10-3 with TRBJ2-7, with D tentatively TRBD2 (6 bases). Per germline, CDR1 ENHRY and CDR2 SYGVKD. This CDR3 is built from 14 residues. Trimming stripped 10 bases from V and 3 bases from J, with 19 bases between. CDR3 DNA: TGTGCCACCTTGGGGACTTTGCTGGACTACGAGCAGTACTTC. Translation gives CATLGTLLDYEQYF.

V gene TRBV27 combines with J gene TRBJ2-6; D not resolved. Germline-derived CDR1 and CDR2 are MNHEY and SMNVEV (reference sequence). V lost 5 bases and J lost 0, with 8 bases in between. This CDR3 has 15 residues. For the CDR3, the DNA is TGTGCCAGCAGTGCAAGTTACTCTGGGGCCAACGTCCTGACTTTC. Its protein product is CASSASYSGANVLTF.

The genes are TRBV9 and TRBJ2-3; D remains ambiguous. The V gene's germline CDR1 is SGDLS and CDR2 YYNGEE. The CDR3 sequence is 12 residues long. Trimming removed 7 bases from V and 0 bases from J, with 6 bases in between. The CDR3 DNA reads TGTGCCAGCCAGAGCAGCACAGATACGCAGTATTTT. This encodes CASQSSTDTQYF.

The rearrangement joins TRBV4-2 to TRBJ2-7; D tentatively fits TRBD1 or TRBD2 (6 bases each). CDR1 is LGHNA and CDR2 is YNFKEQ in the germline V gene. V dropped 0 bases and J dropped 0 bases, with 18 bases sitting between them. This CDR3 contains 18 residues. The CDR3 DNA reads as TGTGCCAGCAGCCAAGATAGGGGGGAACGGCGTCCCTCCTACGAGCAGTACTTC. Residues: CASSQDRGERRPSYEQYF.

There are a few counts of this clone. The chain links TRBV6-1 to TRBJ1-5; no clear D. Germline V gene data show CDR1 as MNHNS and CDR2 as SASEGT. The CDR3 runs to 16 residues. Trimming took off 2 bases at V and 6 bases at J, with 17 bases between the two ends. The CDR3 nucleotides read TGTGCCAGCAGTGAAAGGAAAAGGGAAATAGGTCAGCCCCAGCATTTT. It yields the protein CASSERKREIGQPQHF.

This chain joins TRBV12-5 and TRBJ1-1, with 7 bases lining up with TRBD1. The CDR3 sequence is 15 residues long. Per the germline V gene, CDR1 is LGHNT and CDR2 is FRNRAP. The J segment lost 0 bases and the V segment lost 6 bases, leaving 7 bases of the junction unmatched. The DNA of the CDR3 is TGTGCTAGTGGCGGCCGGACAGGAATGAACACTGAAGCTTTCTTT. Translation: CASGGRTGMNTEAFF.

The chain has TRBV2 and TRBJ2-7, with a weak D call TRBD1 (6 bases). The germline gives CDR1 SNHLY, CDR2 FYNNEI. The V and J ends lost 4 bases and 4 bases respectively, with 14 bases between them. There are 14 residues in the CDR3. Written as DNA, the CDR3 is TGTGCCAGCAGTGCAGGACAGCTCCCTTACGAGCAGTACTTC. It codes for CASSAGQLPYEQYF.

The chain combines TRBV7-9 with TRBJ1-1, with D uncertain. This CDR3 has 14 residues. V was clipped by 1 base and J by 2 bases, with 8 bases between them. Germline CDR1 SEHNR, CDR2 FQNEAQ (reference sequence). This CDR3 reads CASSLVGTNTEAFF. Written as DNA, the CDR3 is TGTGCCAGCAGCTTAGTGGGAACCAACACTGAAGCTTTCTTT.

The chain carries TRBV24-1 and TRBJ2-7, with TRBD1 matching 7 bases. In germline, CDR1 is KGHDR, CDR2 SFDVKD. The CDR3 has 17 residues. With V trimmed by 3 bases and J by 6 bases, 16 bases remained unmatched. CDR3 sequence reads: CATSDTRQGSGTLEQYF. The CDR3 nucleotides read TGTGCCACCAGTGATACCAGACAGGGAAGTGGTACCCTCGAGCAGTACTTC.

The chain links TRBV7-2 to TRBJ2-5; D might be TRBD1 (5 bases). CDR1 SGHTA and CDR2 FQGNSA come from the germline V gene. Trimming stripped 4 bases from V and 1 base from J, with 10 bases between. CDR3 length equals 14 residues. The CDR3 coding sequence is TGTGCCAGCAGCTCAGGACAATTCCAAGAGACCCAGTACTTC. This translates into CASSSGQFQETQYF.